The 10 T cell receptor beta chains listed next were all sequenced from one sample in a study of blood T cells in healthy people across ages. A sample-barcoded 5' primer and a J-beta primer mix were used in a second PCR of about 7 to 12 cycles. TCRdb recomputed calls from the 5' RACE reads with MiXCR, one row per CDR3 protein. The sample shows some 1.6 million distinct CDR3 sequences, 30% to 35% of them seen only once. Specimen: blood. The receptors here all came from a woman under 40 in good health.

This clonotype was detected a few times. The chain has TRBV5-1 and TRBJ2-4; 7 bases line up with TRBD1. Unmatched junction bases numbered 3, after V lost 0 bases and J lost 3 bases. The CDR3 extends over 15 amino acids. The germline V gene has CDR1 SGHRS and CDR2 YFSETQ. CDR3 loop: CASSLGAGGKNIQYF. CDR3 bases: TGCGCCAGCAGCTTGGGGGCAGGGGGCAAAAACATTCAGTACTTC.

This clonotype was found a few times. The junction does not match germline at one end; this may be a read error. V and J are TRBV3-1 and TRBJ2-7; 7 positions agree with TRBD2. Matching the DNA end better, TRBJ2-5 makes the J call doubtful. CDR3 size: 17 residues. Germline V gene sequence: CDR1 LGHDT, CDR2 YNNKEL (reference sequence). The CDR3 nucleotides are TGTGCCAGCAGCCAACCCGGCGGGCTAGCGGCTCAAGGGACCCAGTACTTC. It is translated as CASSQPGGLAAQGTQYF.

This clonotype has a count of ten or more. V is TRBV20-1 and J is TRBJ2-7; weak D call: TRBD1 (6 bases). This CDR3 is 14 amino acids long. V was clipped by 5 bases and J by 1 base, with 15 bases between them. Looked up from germline, CDR1 is DFQATT and CDR2 is SNEGSKA (reference sequence). Here the CDR3 reads CSAARQATSYEQYF. The DNA for the CDR3 is TGCAGTGCTGCCCGACAGGCAACTTCCTACGAGCAGTACTTC.

This chain joins TRBV12-3 or TRBV12-4 and TRBJ2-3; D perhaps matches TRBD1 (6 bases). The CDR3 spans 14 residues. V was cut by 5 bases and J by 5 bases, with 14 bases left in between. The CDR3 sequence is CASSTGQGLDTQYF. The CDR3 DNA follows: TGTGCCAGCAGTACTGGGCAGGGGTTAGATACGCAGTATTTT.

This clonotype has more than one count but fewer than ten. The chain recombines TRBV12-3 or TRBV12-4 with TRBJ1-1; maybe TRBD1 (6 bases). V was clipped by 5 bases and J by 4 bases, with 17 bases between them. This CDR3 has 15 residues. The DNA for the CDR3 is TGTGCCAGCAGTAGTACGGGGGGCGAGGGCACTGAAGCTTTCTTT. It specifies CASSSTGGEGTEAFF.

The chain has TRBV7-9 and TRBJ2-7; D perhaps matches TRBD2 (6 bases). CDR1 is SEHNR and CDR2 is FQNEAQ in the germline V gene (reference sequence). The V gene lost 5 bases and the J gene lost 3 bases, with 14 bases spanning the gap. The CDR3 extends over 14 amino acids. CDR3 coding DNA: TGTGCCAGCAGCCACGGCAGGGAGGTCTACGAGCAGTACTTC. Amino acid sequence: CASSHGREVYEQYF.

In regard to this clonotype: One base away lies a much larger clone, so this may be a sequencing read error. The J gene is TRBJ2-5, the V gene TRBV7-2, with 8 nucleotides matching TRBD2. In germline, CDR1 is SGHTA, CDR2 FQGNSA. The CDR3 consists of 16 residues. V lost 5 bases, J lost 5 bases, and 13 bases stayed unmatched. DNA for the CDR3: TGTGCCAGCAGCCCCGGGACTGGCGGGAGGCGGGAGACCCAGTACTTC. As protein: CASSPGTGGRRETQYF.

About this clonotype: This may arise from a read error, as a much more abundant clone is one base away. This CDR3 is CATSREGYGKEGDTQYF. The CDR3 nucleotides are TGTGCCACCAGCAGAGAGGGCTACGGCAAAGAGGGCGATACGCAGTATTTT. The chain has TRBV15 and TRBJ2-3, with a possible D match to TRBD2 (5 bases). The germline CDR1 and CDR2 sequences are LNHNV and YYDKDF (reference sequence). This CDR3 has 17 residues. V was cut by 0 bases and J by 6 bases, with 19 bases left in between.

The chain links TRBV20-1 to TRBJ1-5, with D unclear. CDR3 length: 17 amino acids. V was trimmed by 3 bases and J by 4 bases, leaving 22 bases between them. Germline V CDR1 and CDR2: DFQATT, SNEGSKA (reference sequence). CDR3 nucleotide sequence: TGCAGTGCTAGCCTCACGGTGGGCCTCGTTCCGAATCAGCCCCAGCATTTT. It codes for CSASLTVGLVPNQPQHF.

Many counts were recorded for this clonotype. The chain links TRBV7-9 to TRBJ1-1; no definite D call. This CDR3 is 14 amino acids long. V was clipped by 5 bases and J by 1 base, with 11 bases between them. Germline V CDR1 and CDR2: SEHNR, FQNEAQ (reference sequence). CDR3 bases: TGTGCCAGCAGCCTCCCGGCGGCGAACACTGAAGCTTTCTTT. This codes for CASSLPAANTEAFF.